This TCR beta chain came from a study of shared clonotypes between healthy human individuals. Overall study results and limits: In this cohort, only blood was sampled, and tissue repertoires likely differ.

Germline assignment: CDR1 SGHAT and CDR2 FQNNGV. V lost 5 bases and J lost 4, with 11 bases in between. The CDR3 spans 13 residues. On this clone: Its matching antigen is unknown.

Healthy HIV-negative adults with no recent acute infections or vaccinations were recruited as donors. On ten immunoSEQ deep assay plates, unsorted PBMC DNA was sequenced. Authors' processing steps: ImmunoSEQ sequences covered only the junction and lacked quality scores; filtering therefore differed. Data came from immunoSEQ multiplex PCR; TCRdb stores just in-frame clones and leaves some out. The V and J calls and clone size were taken over from that table, and D and trimming were inferred from the DNA. Here the sample spans roughly 500,000 clones, 79% being singletons. This sequence originates from a woman between 40 and 50 years old in good health. Some clones in this sample may be carry-over from other donors' samples. The chain employs TRBV11-2 and TRBJ1-2, with D maybe TRBD1 (6 bases). Sequencing was performed on PBMCs. CDR3: CASSQGTTYGYTF. CDR3 DNA sequence: TGTGCCAGCAGCCAGGGGACAACCTATGGCTACACCTTC. The full variable domain, its missing parts supplied by reference TRBV11-2 and TRBJ1-2, is EAGVAQSPRYKIIEKRQSVAFWCNPISGHATLYWYQQILGQGPKLLIQFQNNGVVDDSQLPKDRFSAERLKGVDSTLKIQPAKLEDSAVYLCASSQGTTYGYTFGSGTRLTVV.